One and the same sample provided the 3 T cell receptor beta chains below, sequenced in a study of technical replicates of blood from a few donors. Generated by immunoSEQ multiplex PCR, the TCRdb table keeps only in-frame clones and is missing some. The sample contains 80,000 or so clones, about 94% of which appear only once. The sequencing input was T cells isolated from PBMCs. Receptors originate from a human donor in good health.

This chain uses TRBV2 with TRBJ1-1; a weak D match, TRBD1 (5 bases). Germline values: CDR1 SNHLY, CDR2 FYNNEI. The CDR3 covers 12 residues. V lost 6 bases to trimming and J lost 9 bases, with 14 bases between them. The CDR3: CASSDYDRKAFF. The CDR3 DNA reads TGTGCCAGCAGCGATTATGACAGAAAAGCTTTCTTT.

The V and J genes are TRBV28 and TRBJ2-5, with TRBD1 matching over 7 bases. Germline CDR1 reads MDHEN; CDR2 reads SYDVKM. This CDR3 comprises 14 residues. The trim removed 6 bases at V and 4 bases at J, leaving 8 bases unmatched. The CDR3 here is CASSIQGNGETQYF. In DNA form, the CDR3 reads TGTGCCAGCAGCATACAGGGGAATGGAGAGACCCAGTACTTC. Complete variable domain (other parts from reference TRBV28 and TRBJ2-5): DVKVTQSSRYLVKRTGEKVFLECVQDMDHENMFWYRQDPGLGLRLIYFSYDVKMKEKGDIPEGYSVSREKKERFSLILESASTNQTSMYLCASSIQGNGETQYFGPGTRLLVL.

V gene TRBV10-1 combines with J gene TRBJ2-7, with 9 nucleotides matching TRBD1. CDR3 length: 16 residues. Germline V gives CDR1 WNHNN, CDR2 SYGVQD (reference sequence). J gave up 2 bases and V 5 bases, and 10 bases lay outside the gene matches. Written as DNA, the CDR3 is TGCGCCAGCAGTTATCTACCGGGACAGGGTACCTACGAGCAGTACTTC. It codes for CASSYLPGQGTYEQYF.